The subject of this entry is one T cell receptor beta chain. The CDR3 extends over 15 amino acids. Germline V CDR1 and CDR2: SGHRS, YFSETQ. The junction had 10 bases not matched to a gene; V was cut back by 4 bases and J by 5 bases. This record comes from a study of blood T cell repertoires in COVID-19. Looking at the study overall: Material from acute and convalescent COVID-19 was sourced from the United States, Italy and Spain. From T cells, B-cell-depleted T cells, or PBMCs came the material, which was cDNA or gDNA.

Original handling: Amplification of reference gene primers provided the estimated nucleated cell counts. The data were produced by immunoSEQ multiplex PCR, yet TCRdb's version contains in-frame clones alone and is incomplete. The V and J calls and the clone size are those of that table, but D and trimming were determined from the DNA. The data show some 75,000 clones, with about 89% seen just once and roughly 0.58% held by the top ten. The J gene is TRBJ2-7, the V gene TRBV5-1; TRBD1 aligns across 9 bases. Sequencing was done on a sample of peripheral blood. This clonotype was obtained from a man aged 55-75 years with acute or convalescent COVID-19. The CDR3 coding sequence is TGCGCCAGCAGCAGTCCGGGACAGGGAACCGACGAGCAGTACTTC. Translating it yields CASSSPGQGTDEQYF.